Included here is one T cell receptor (beta chain) sequence, with context. This CDR3 contains 18 residues. J gave up 3 bases and V 0 bases, and 9 bases lay outside the gene matches. Germline loops: CDR1 KGHSH, CDR2 LQKENI. Clones were read by immunoSEQ multiplex PCR, and TCRdb kept only the in-frame ones, dropping some. This sample yields around 250,000 clones, of which approximately 82% are seen a single time; roughly 15% belongs to the top ten. The data were obtained in a study of blood T cell repertoires in COVID-19. Study information: The analysed material was cDNA or gDNA that came from T cells, B-cell-depleted T cells, or PBMCs.

The rearrangement joins TRBV18 to TRBJ1-2; 11 positions match TRBD1. This TCR came from a man aged 40-50 years who had recovered from COVID-19. Sequencing was done on a sample of PBMCs or T cells enriched from blood (not recorded which). CDR3 DNA sequence: TGTGCCAGCTCACCACCAAGGACAGGGGGCGTCGGGGACTATGGCTACACCTTC. This codes for CASSPPRTGGVGDYGYTF.